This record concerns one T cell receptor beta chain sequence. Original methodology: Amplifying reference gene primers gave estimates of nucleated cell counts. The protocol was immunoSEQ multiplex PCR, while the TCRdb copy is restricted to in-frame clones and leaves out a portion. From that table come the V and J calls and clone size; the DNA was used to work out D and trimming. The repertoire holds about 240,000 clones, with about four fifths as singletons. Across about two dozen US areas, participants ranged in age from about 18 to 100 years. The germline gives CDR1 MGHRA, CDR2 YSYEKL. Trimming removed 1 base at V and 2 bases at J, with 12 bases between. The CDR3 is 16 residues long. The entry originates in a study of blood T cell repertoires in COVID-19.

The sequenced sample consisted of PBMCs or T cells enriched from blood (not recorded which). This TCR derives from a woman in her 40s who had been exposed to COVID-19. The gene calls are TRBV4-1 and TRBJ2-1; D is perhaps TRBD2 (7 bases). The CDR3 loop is CASSQAGGATYNEQFF. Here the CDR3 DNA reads TGCGCCAGCAGCCAAGCTGGGGGGGCCACCTACAATGAGCAGTTCTTC.